These 11 T cell receptor beta chains originate from one sample sequenced in a study of control samples from healthy donors and cancer patients. Assay used: immunoSEQ multiplex PCR; TCRdb lists only in-frame clones, some missing. The sample gives fewer than 70,000 clones, around 94% of which show up once; about 4% is in the top ten. The specimen sequenced was blood. The receptors were gathered from a man aged 25 to 40 in good health.

V usage is TRBV6-6 and J usage is TRBJ1-1; D remains ambiguous. Trimming removed 2 bases at V and 7 bases at J, with 5 bases between. The CDR3 length is 11 residues. CDR1 and CDR2 (germline): MNHNY, SVGAGI (reference sequence). The CDR3 bases are TGTGCCAGCAGTTACGGGCGTGAAGCTTTCTTT. It encodes CASSYGREAFF.

The J gene is TRBJ2-7, the V gene TRBV7-2; a weak D match, TRBD2 (5 bases). The length of the CDR3 is 14 residues. Trimming left V 1 base short and J 6 bases short, with 13 bases between. Per the germline V gene, CDR1 is SGHTA and CDR2 is FQGNSA. The CDR3 nucleotides are TGTGCCAGCAGCTTAGGGCGGGCCTCGCGCGAGCAGTACTTC. This sequence encodes CASSLGRASREQYF.

The rearrangement uses TRBV19 and TRBJ2-7; TRBD1 matches at 7 bases. Germline V lookup: CDR1 LNHDA, CDR2 SQIVND (reference sequence). J gave up 3 bases and V 10 bases, and 15 bases lay outside the gene matches. The CDR3 is made up of 15 amino acids. The CDR3 region is CATSDPSGGFYEQYF. Here the CDR3 DNA reads TGTGCCACCTCGGACCCGTCAGGGGGTTTCTACGAGCAGTACTTC.

The chain has TRBV27 and TRBJ2-5; D gene uncertain. The V end was cut by 3 bases, the J end by 5 bases, with 13 bases between. Germline lookup yields CDR1 MNHEY and CDR2 SMNVEV (reference sequence). This CDR3 contains 14 residues. The CDR3 nucleotides read TGTGCCAGCAGTTTGAGGATAGAATGGGAGACCCAGTACTTC. Its translation: CASSLRIEWETQYF.

This chain connects TRBV6-4 to TRBJ1-5, with D unclear. Germline V gene sequence: CDR1 MRHNA, CDR2 SNTAGT. The CDR3 consists of 13 residues. The V gene lost 0 bases and the J gene lost 7 bases, with 7 bases spanning the gap. Here the CDR3 reads CASSDSNGQPQHF. DNA of the CDR3: TGTGCCAGCAGTGACTCGAACGGGCAGCCCCAGCATTTT.

The chain has TRBV6-2 or TRBV6-3 and TRBJ1-5; D gene unclear. In germline, CDR1 is MNHEY, CDR2 SVGEGT. There are 13 residues in the CDR3. V lost 6 bases and J 6 bases, leaving 12 bases between the germline ends. The CDR3 protein is CASSQDFSQPQHF. For the CDR3, the DNA is TGTGCCAGCAGCCAGGATTTCAGTCAGCCCCAGCATTTT.

V and J are TRBV19 and TRBJ1-1; weak D call: TRBD1 (6 bases). The CDR3 spans 14 residues. V was pared by 7 bases and J by 4 bases, with 16 bases between. The germline V gene encodes CDR1 LNHDA and CDR2 SQIVND (reference sequence). The CDR3: CASTEDGGRTEAFF. In DNA form, the CDR3 reads TGTGCCAGTACCGAAGACGGGGGGCGCACTGAAGCTTTCTTT.

V gene TRBV12-3 or TRBV12-4 combines with J gene TRBJ1-1; possibly TRBD1 for D (5 bases). V was clipped by 8 bases and J by 4 bases, with 14 bases between them. CDR3 length equals 13 residues. In DNA, the CDR3 is TGTGCCAGCGCATGGGACCGTGGCACTGAAGCTTTCTTT. It yields the protein CASAWDRGTEAFF.

The chain joins TRBV30 to TRBJ1-2, with TRBD1 identical over 10 bases. The trim removed 0 bases at V and 3 bases at J, leaving 1 base unmatched. CDR1 and CDR2 from the germline V gene are GTSNPN and SVGIG (reference sequence). The CDR3 runs to 14 residues. In DNA, the CDR3 is TGTGCCTGGAGTGTAGGACAGGGGGACTATGGCTACACCTTC. Protein sequence: CAWSVGQGDYGYTF.

CDR3 in amino acids: CAWSVSGAGNTIYF. The CDR3 nucleotides are TGTGCCTGGAGTGTCTCGGGGGCTGGAAACACCATATATTTT. V is TRBV30 and J is TRBJ1-3, with a possible D match to TRBD1 (5 bases). The V gene's germline CDR1 is GTSNPN and CDR2 SVGIG (reference sequence). This CDR3 is built from 14 residues. V lost 0 bases and J lost 2, with 8 bases in between.

CDR3 nucleotides: TGTGCCAGCAGCTTCCCCGGGACAGGGGGCTTAATTTCGAACACTGAAGCTTTCTTT. This gives the protein CASSFPGTGGLISNTEAFF. The chain employs TRBV7-2 and TRBJ1-1; 12 nucleotides align to TRBD1. CDR3 length: 19 residues. V shed 3 bases, J shed 1 base, and the junction held 12 bases outside the gene matches. Germline assignment: CDR1 SGHTA and CDR2 FQGNSA. Full variable domain (outside the CDR3, taken from reference TRBV7-2 and TRBJ1-1): GAGVSQSPSNKVTEKGKDVELRCDPISGHTALYWYRQSLGQGLEFLIYFQGNSAPDKSGLPSDRFSAERTGGSVSTLTIQRTQQEDSAVYLCASSFPGTGGLISNTEAFFGQGTRLTVV.